This T cell receptor (beta chain) was documented in a study of glioma-infiltrating T cells. Study at large: About 920,000 peripheral T cells were targeted at about 4.5- to 11-fold coverage. Whole-study results and caveats: Gliomas, especially low-grade, showed above-expected tissue-blood divergence; non-neoplastic patients showed below. Signature shared blood CDR3 motifs were enriched in low-divergence and depleted in high-divergence patients.

Unmatched junction bases numbered 3, after V lost 8 bases and J lost 0 bases. Germline lookup yields CDR1 SGHAT and CDR2 FQNNGV. CDR3 size: 13 residues. Amplification of TCR alpha and beta CDR3 regions from RNA used iRepertoire nested multiplex PCR. One-step reverse transcription and amplification started from approximately 100-400 ng of tissue mRNA or PBMC total RNA. TCRdb analysed the multiplex PCR reads with MiXCR anew, one entry per CDR3 protein. The sample consists of about 380,000 distinct CDR3 sequences, 41% of them appearing once. This clonotype has a single count. Its antigen is unidentified. Source material: glioma tissue, nonneoplastic brain tissue, or PBMCs (not recorded which). The V call is TRBV11-2, the J call TRBJ2-7, with 8 bases lining up with TRBD1. The clonotype originates from a human donor with low-grade glioma or glioblastoma, undergoing nonglioma brain surgery, or in good health (not recorded which). The CDR3 loop is CASRTGNSYEQYF. For the CDR3, the DNA is TGTGCCAGCCGGACAGGGAACTCCTACGAGCAGTACTTC.